This T cell receptor beta chain derives from a study of cytomegalovirus exposure and HLA in healthy donors listed by TCRdb under 2017. In terms of the full investigation: An earlier analysis of several hundred of the donors reported approximately 300 Gb of sequence data and roughly 110 million unique TCR beta sequences from around 200 million T cells. Roughly 320 gigabases of sequencing data and about 92 million unique TCR sequences made up an early release that covered 640 HLA-typed donors. The genetic ancestry cluster associated with self-reported Caucasian donors included over 80% of the 398 genotyped donors. The study aimed to test whether signatures of past pathogen exposure could be identified by cataloging public T cell receptors. The study profiled the T cell repertoires of hundreds of subjects by immunosequencing and related them to cytomegalovirus serostatus. In addition to the first cohort of 666 subjects, a separate validation cohort of under 150 different subjects was used. High-throughput TCR immunosequencing, statistical association of individual TCRs with disease status, and machine learning were combined to predict cytomegalovirus infection status. A later analysis re-analyzed previously published TCR beta repertoires from about 600 donors and added high-resolution HLA genotyping to study TCR occurrence patterns. Rather than using new phenotypic data, the later analysis identified candidate immune exposures from TCR beta sequences and from how often those sequences occurred across donors. An earlier analysis of around 540 of the donors applied high-throughput TCR beta sequencing to assess whether each TCR beta V gene segment acted as functional or pseudogenic. Donor age, sex, ethnicity and CMV serostatus were compiled alongside the repertoire data. In a later genetic analysis, genome-wide SNP genotypes for about 55% of the roughly 700 donors were used, and that subset was treated as a discovery cohort. Every discovery cohort repertoire had been produced on one sequencing platform. HLA typing covered class I and class II loci at four-digit resolution. Typing coverage varied by locus: about 620-630 donors for A, B, C, DRB1 and DQB1; approximately 560 for DQA1; around 610 for DPA1; around 490 for DPB1. Roughly 5 DR-DQ haplotypes were handled as single units for association and clustering, since linkage in the cohort was strong. Among about 400 genotyped donors of the cohort, an average of about 220,000 unique TCR beta nucleotide sequences was sequenced per donor, of which approximately 19% were non-productive.

Regarding this clone: This clone's antigen is unknown. Base qualities are not provided; no much larger clone lies one nucleotide away.

What the work shows at the level of the full study, not this receptor alone: Sequencing depth was assumed to be roughly uniform across donors in the presence/absence analyses, though that assumption may not hold. Most TCR sequences were observed very rarely across donors, whereas some public TCRs were present in many individuals. At a false discovery rate of 0.05, a later analysis linked 15,000 to 20,000 TCR beta sequences to specific HLA alleles. Some 15 rarely observed V segments, including chromosome 9 orphons, were excluded from the earlier analysis of several hundred of the donors because counts were too low. In a later analysis, the rate of TCR association differed among HLA loci, with DRB1 alleles having the most associated TCRs and HLA-C alleles having the fewest. Correlated functional status among segregating V segments might reflect linkage disequilibrium, but an unknown experimental factor could not be ruled out. The classifier was reported to diagnose cytomegalovirus status with high specificity and sensitivity in both the original and validation cohorts. Some IMGT-functional V segments, including TRBV6-2 and TRBV6-3, could not be told apart with the 87-base-pair reads, so those segments were excluded. Most CMV-associated TCR beta chains appeared to be HLA-restricted in a later analysis, and the HLA associations seemed to be driven largely by CMV exposure. In vitro tests confirmed that a few of the cytomegalovirus-associated TCR beta chains recognize cytomegalovirus antigens. A further reported finding was that TCR beta sequences accurately predicted the HLA-A and HLA-B alleles for most subjects in the first cohort. V-gene and J-gene trimming of TCR beta chains was associated with a missense DCLRE1C variant in a later genetic analysis, and the association was replicated in an independent cohort. In a later genetic analysis, fewer N-insertions in productive TCRs were reported among donors in an Asian-associated ancestry cluster than the approximately 670-donor mean. When HLA alleles, especially DR and DQ, strongly co-occurred, TCR associations were difficult to assign to individual alleles. According to the authors, the approach could potentially be generalized to other disease states and immunological phenotypes. Compared with equally common non-associated chains, HLA-associated TCR beta chains in a later analysis were more clonally expanded and had lower generation probabilities. A total of some 180 TCR beta chains were listed by the study as associated with cytomegalovirus. The sequencing pipeline was judged likely to have produced a cluster of highly shared sequence variants as a technical artifact. In this cohort, only TCR beta chains were sequenced, and detectable features were limited by the absence of alpha or paired-chain data. Because HLA typing was missing for some donors at each locus, association tests included only the typed subset. Several of the top co-occurrence clusters appeared to be linked to parvovirus B19, influenza, CMV and Epstein-Barr virus, according to a later analysis. For the cohort, immune exposure information was limited to CMV serostatus. In an earlier analysis of 450 to 750 of the donors, most TCR beta V segments appeared in productive rearrangements about 90% or about 30% of the time, broadly matching IMGT annotations.

Receptor amplification or capture employed the immunoSEQ multiplex PCR assay. A mixture of 60 forward primers for TCR Vbeta segments and 13 reverse primers for TCR Jbeta segments was used in the multiplex PCR. A multiplex PCR assay on genomic DNA amplified the CDR3 region of rearranged TCR beta genes. On the Illumina HiSeq System, the amplified TCR beta libraries were sequenced as 87-base-pair reads. Per the source publication's procedure: Across the 700 or so repertoires, a later analysis counted tens of millions of unique TCR beta chains, around 10 million of which were shared by at least two donors. Raw reads were error-corrected and collapsed into unique sequences with a nearest-neighbor algorithm that merged closely related sequences to remove PCR and sequencing errors. Alignment of CDR3 sequences to IMGT reference sequences was used to assign V, D and J gene segments. For a sequence to be retained, a match of at least six nucleotides to both a V gene segment and a J gene segment was required. A rearrangement counted as productive if the CDR3 had no stop codons and remained in frame with V and J, and every other rearrangement counted as non-productive. CDR3 was defined according to IMGT convention as the region running from the second conserved V-encoded cysteine to the conserved J-encoded phenylalanine. The earlier analysis of fewer than 700 of the donors excluded sequences that lacked an unambiguous match to a single V gene segment. An earlier analysis of several hundred of the donors called V segments functional above 56.7% productive rearrangements and segregating when the between-donor standard deviation exceeded 5%. A statistical classification framework was developed to diagnose cytomegalovirus status using the catalog of TCR beta chain sequences. A later analysis assigned V and J genes by comparing TCR nucleotide sequences with IMGT/GENE-DB human TR gene sequences. Using the TCRdist pipeline, a later analysis assigned CDR3 sequences along with most-parsimonious VDJ recombination scenarios. In a later analysis, every TCR beta chain was defined by the combination of its CDR3 amino acid sequence and its V-gene family, and reads without a unique V-gene family were dropped. To address suspected cross-contamination and a sequencing artifact, a later analysis removed 592 highly shared, low-generation-probability nucleotide sequences. In a later analysis, a clonal expansion index was calculated for each public chain from normalized within-repertoire ranks of inferred template counts. Generation probabilities in a later analysis came from a VDJ recombination model fitted to out-of-frame rearrangements, and those results were checked against IGoR. In a later analysis, TCR-TCR, TCR-HLA and TCR-CMV co-occurrence was scored with hypergeometric tests, and a repertoire-size bias correction was applied to TCR pairs. False discovery rates were estimated in a later analysis by permuting HLA or CMV assignments 20 times. In a later analysis, co-occurring TCRs were grouped with DBSCAN, and TCRdist sequence similarity was added when clustering was performed within HLA-allele-positive subsets. Repertoires with fewer than 30,000 or more than 120,000 public chains, plus five repertoires with anomalous nucleotide sharing, were excluded from co-occurrence clustering. In its TCRdb copy, this immuneACCESS table keeps in-frame sequences only and misses some clones. Where compared with another copy, unresolved V genes explain less than half of these, and the others have no known cause. Clonal size and the V and J genes are those of that table, whereas D and trimming came from the DNA. The sample has 50,000 to 55,000 clones on record, roughly 72% of them singletons. The ten biggest clones cover under 25% of the sample.

The cohort comprised around 700 healthy bone marrow donors. At the time of sampling, all cohort members were nominally healthy, though unrecorded immune exposures were likely present. The donor tested CMV seropositive, placing the donor among the roughly 300 seropositive members of the cohort. Every donor gave a peripheral blood sample, and the peripheral blood mononuclear cells from that sample were used for TCR beta sequencing. The Qiagen DNeasy Blood Extraction Kit was used to extract genomic DNA from the blood cell samples. The germline V gene specifies KGHSH as CDR1 and LQKENI as CDR2. Between the V and J ends, shortened by 6 bases and 1 base respectively, the junction contains 15 bases. From cysteine to phenylalanine, the CDR3 is 15 amino acids long. Only the CDR3 DNA stays, 45 bases, in frame from base 1.

Rearrangement joined TRBV18 to TRBJ1-1; TRBD1 is possibly the D segment (6 matching bases). The sequencing sample was made of PBMCs. This TCR came from a woman in her forties or fifties in good health and CMV-seropositive. The base sequence is TGTGCCAGCTCTTACAGCAGGGGATGGAACACTGAAGCTTTCTTT. Its product reads: CASSYSRGWNTEAFF. Here the CDR3 is joined to the reference TRBV18 and TRBJ1-1 genes, and the full variable domain is: NAGVMQNPRHLVRRRGQEARLRCSPMKGHSHVYWYRQLPEEGLKFMVYLQKENIIDESGMPKERFSAEFPKEGPSILRIQQVVRGDSAAYFCASSYSRGWNTEAFFGQGTRLTVV.